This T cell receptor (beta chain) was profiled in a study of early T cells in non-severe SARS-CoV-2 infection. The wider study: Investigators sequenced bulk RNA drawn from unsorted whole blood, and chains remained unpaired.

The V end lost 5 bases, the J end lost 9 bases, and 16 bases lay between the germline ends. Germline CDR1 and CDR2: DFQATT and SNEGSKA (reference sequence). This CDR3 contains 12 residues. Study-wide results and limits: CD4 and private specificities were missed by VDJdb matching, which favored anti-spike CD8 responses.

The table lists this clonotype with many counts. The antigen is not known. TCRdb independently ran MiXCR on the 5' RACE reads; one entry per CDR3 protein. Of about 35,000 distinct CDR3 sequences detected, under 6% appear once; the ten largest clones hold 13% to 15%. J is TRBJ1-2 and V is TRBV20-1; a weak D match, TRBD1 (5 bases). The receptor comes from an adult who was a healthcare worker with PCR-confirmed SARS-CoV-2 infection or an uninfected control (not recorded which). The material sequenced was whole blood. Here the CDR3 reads CSAQGHAESYTF. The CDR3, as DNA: TGCAGTGCTCAAGGACACGCCGAAAGCTACACCTTC.